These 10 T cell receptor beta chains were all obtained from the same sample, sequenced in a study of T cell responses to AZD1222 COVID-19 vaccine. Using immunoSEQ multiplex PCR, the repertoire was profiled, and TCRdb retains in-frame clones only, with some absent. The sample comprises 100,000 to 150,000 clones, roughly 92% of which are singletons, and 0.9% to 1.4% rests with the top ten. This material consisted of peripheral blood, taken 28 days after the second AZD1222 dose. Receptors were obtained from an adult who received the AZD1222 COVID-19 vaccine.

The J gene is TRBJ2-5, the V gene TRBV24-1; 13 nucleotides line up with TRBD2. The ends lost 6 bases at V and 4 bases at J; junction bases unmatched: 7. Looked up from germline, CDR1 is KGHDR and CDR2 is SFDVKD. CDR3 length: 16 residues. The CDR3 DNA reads TGTGCCACCAGTAAGGGGACTAGCGGGAATCGAGAGACCCAGTACTTC. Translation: CATSKGTSGNRETQYF.

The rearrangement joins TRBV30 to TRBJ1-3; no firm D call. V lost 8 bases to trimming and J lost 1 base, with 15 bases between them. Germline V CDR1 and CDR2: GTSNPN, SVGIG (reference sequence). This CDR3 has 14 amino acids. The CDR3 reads CASHSPGSGNTIYF. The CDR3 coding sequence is TGTGCCAGCCACTCGCCGGGATCTGGAAACACCATATATTTT.

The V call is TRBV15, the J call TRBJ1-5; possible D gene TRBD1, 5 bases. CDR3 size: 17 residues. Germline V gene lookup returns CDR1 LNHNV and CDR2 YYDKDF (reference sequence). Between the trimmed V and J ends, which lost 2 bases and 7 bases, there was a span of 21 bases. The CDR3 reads CATSRSPGGGHDQPQHF. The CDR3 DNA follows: TGTGCCACCAGCAGATCCCCTGGGGGAGGCCACGACCAGCCCCAGCATTTT. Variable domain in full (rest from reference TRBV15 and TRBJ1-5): DAMVIQNPRYQVTQFGKPVTLSCSQTLNHNVMYWYQQKSSQAPKLLFHYYDKDFNNEADTPDNFQSRRPNTSFCFLDIRSPGLGDTAMYLCATSRSPGGGHDQPQHFGDGTRLSIL.

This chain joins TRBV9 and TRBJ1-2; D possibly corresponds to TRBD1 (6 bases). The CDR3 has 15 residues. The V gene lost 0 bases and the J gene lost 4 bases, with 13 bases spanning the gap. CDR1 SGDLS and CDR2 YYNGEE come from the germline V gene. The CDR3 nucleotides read TGTGCCAGCAGCGTAGAATGGGGGGCCGGCTATGGCTACACCTTC. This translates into CASSVEWGAGYGYTF.

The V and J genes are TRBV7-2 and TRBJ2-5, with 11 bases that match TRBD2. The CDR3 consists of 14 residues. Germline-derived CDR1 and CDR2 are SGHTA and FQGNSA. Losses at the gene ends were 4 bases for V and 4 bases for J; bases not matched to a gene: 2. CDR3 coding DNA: TGTGCCAGCAGCTCAGGACTAGCGGGAGAGACCCAGTACTTC. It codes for CASSSGLAGETQYF.

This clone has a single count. The DNA for the CDR3 is TGTGCCAGCAGTAGGGCGGGGTACCCCTACGAGCAGTACTTC. As protein: CASSRAGYPYEQYF. The chain couples TRBV27 to TRBJ2-7, with D perhaps TRBD2 (6 bases). The length of the CDR3 is 14 residues. The V end was cut by 5 bases, the J end by 2 bases, with 13 bases between. Germline V CDR1 and CDR2: MNHEY, SMNVEV (reference sequence).

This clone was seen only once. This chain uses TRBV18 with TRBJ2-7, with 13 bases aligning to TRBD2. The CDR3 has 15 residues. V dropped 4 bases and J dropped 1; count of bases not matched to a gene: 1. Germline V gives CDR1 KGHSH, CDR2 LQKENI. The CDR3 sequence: CASSRTSGGSYEQYF. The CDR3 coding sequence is TGTGCCAGCTCACGGACTAGCGGGGGATCCTACGAGCAGTACTTC.

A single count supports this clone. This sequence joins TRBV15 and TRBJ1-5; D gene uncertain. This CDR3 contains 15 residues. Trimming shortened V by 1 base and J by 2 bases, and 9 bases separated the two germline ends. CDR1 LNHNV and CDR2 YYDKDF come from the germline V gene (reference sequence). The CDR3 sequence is CATSRVGVGNQPQHF. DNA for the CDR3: TGTGCCACCAGCAGAGTCGGGGTTGGCAATCAGCCCCAGCATTTT.

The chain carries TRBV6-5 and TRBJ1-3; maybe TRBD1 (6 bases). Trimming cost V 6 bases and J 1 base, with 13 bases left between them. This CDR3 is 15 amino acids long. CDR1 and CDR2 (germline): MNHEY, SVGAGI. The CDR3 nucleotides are TGTGCCAGCAGATTAGGGGGAGGTTCTGGAAACACCATATATTTT. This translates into CASRLGGGSGNTIYF.

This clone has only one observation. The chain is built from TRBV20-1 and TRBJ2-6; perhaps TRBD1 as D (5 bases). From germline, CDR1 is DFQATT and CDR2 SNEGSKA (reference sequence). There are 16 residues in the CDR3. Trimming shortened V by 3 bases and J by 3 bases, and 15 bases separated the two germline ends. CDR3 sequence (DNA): TGCAGTGCTAGTTTGGCAGGGTCCCTTGGGGCCAACGTCCTGACTTTC. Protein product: CSASLAGSLGANVLTF.